These 9 T cell receptor beta chains were sequenced from one sample in a study of cytomegalovirus exposure and HLA in healthy donors (dated by TCRdb to about 2017). Libraries were constructed by the immunoSEQ multiplex PCR assay. For the multiplex PCR, a mixture combining 60 forward primers for TCR Vbeta segments and 13 reverse primers for TCR Jbeta segments was used. TCRdb mirrors the immuneACCESS table, restricted to in-frame sequences. Some clones are absent from its copies; in checked studies, under half trace to an unresolved V gene, and the reason for the others is unknown. Within this sample are 200,000 to 300,000 clones, with roughly four fifths of them counted one time only. The top ten constitute more than 1.5% of the sample. The sequenced material came from PBMCs. Receptors originate from a woman aged 40 to 50 in good health and CMV-seropositive.

This rearrangement joins TRBV19 to TRBJ2-1, with D possibly matching TRBD2 (5 bases). V was pared by 4 bases and J by 5 bases, with 21 bases between. This CDR3 region has 17 residues. Germline V CDR1 and CDR2: LNHDA, SQIVND (reference sequence). This chain's CDR3 is CASSTSSLAFIHNEQFF. In DNA form, the CDR3 reads TGTGCCAGTAGTACCTCCTCATTAGCGTTTATCCACAATGAGCAGTTCTTC.

This chain joins TRBV7-9 and TRBJ2-2; 7 bases are a match to TRBD2. The length of the CDR3 is 17 residues. Germline V gene lookup returns CDR1 SEHNR and CDR2 FQNEAQ (reference sequence). J was trimmed by 1 base and V by 5 bases; bases with no gene match: 10. Here the CDR3 reads CASSILGPSGNTGELFF. The CDR3, as DNA: TGTGCCAGCAGCATCCTAGGGCCTAGCGGGAACACCGGGGAGCTGTTTTTT.

This chain uses TRBV7-3 with TRBJ1-5; D is ambiguous. V dropped 4 bases and J dropped 10 bases, with 8 bases sitting between them. The CDR3 spans 11 residues. The germline CDR1 and CDR2 sequences are SGHTA and FQGTGA. The CDR3 region has the DNA TGTGCCAGCAGCTACGGGTGTCCCCAGCATTTT. This codes for CASSYGCPQHF.

The chain has TRBV15 and TRBJ1-1; 8 bases are a match to TRBD1. Germline trimming cut 1 base from V and 8 bases from J; bases unmatched to any gene: 12. CDR3 size: 16 residues. Germline CDR1 LNHNV, CDR2 YYDKDF (reference sequence). The CDR3: CATSRGTGTGAREAFF. CDR3 nucleotide sequence: TGTGCCACCAGCAGAGGTACCGGGACAGGCGCACGAGAAGCTTTCTTT.

V gene TRBV19 combines with J gene TRBJ1-1; D not resolved. V dropped 6 bases and J dropped 0 bases, with 8 bases sitting between them. The CDR3 spans 13 residues. Germline CDR1 and CDR2: LNHDA and SQIVND (reference sequence). CDR3 nucleotides: TGTGCCAGTAGGCGGTTTATGAACACTGAAGCTTTCTTT. Its translation: CASRRFMNTEAFF.

The genes are TRBV5-6 and TRBJ2-5; 7 bases are shared with TRBD2. CDR1 is SGHDT and CDR2 is YYEEEE in the germline V gene. The CDR3 runs to 15 residues. Trimming removed 1 base from V and 5 bases from J; junction bases left unmatched: 8. Here the CDR3 DNA reads TGTGCCAGCAGCTTGAACAGCGGGGTCCGTGAGACCCAGTACTTC. This encodes CASSLNSGVRETQYF.

This clone has a single count. The rearrangement joins TRBV4-2 to TRBJ2-1, with D tentatively TRBD2 (6 bases). Germline CDR1 is LGHNA and CDR2 is YNFKEQ. V was pared by 4 bases and J by 8 bases, with 24 bases between. The CDR3 consists of 17 residues. CDR3 coding DNA: TGTGCCAGCAGCCGGACTGGAGGGGACTTTGTAGCCGATGAGCAGTTCTTC. As protein: CASSRTGGDFVADEQFF.

The V and J genes are TRBV6-1 and TRBJ2-7; 7 bases line up with TRBD2. Germline CDR1 reads MNHNS; CDR2 reads SASEGT. Trimming cost V 8 bases and J 2 bases; bases outside gene matches: 6. The CDR3 length is 13 residues. DNA for the CDR3: TGTGCCAGCGGGGATAGCGGGCCCTACGAGCAGTACTTC. Translating it yields CASGDSGPYEQYF.

This chain links TRBV5-6 with TRBJ2-3; possible D gene TRBD1, 5 bases. Germline values: CDR1 SGHDT, CDR2 YYEEEE. Trimming shortened V by 0 bases and J by 5 bases, and 16 bases separated the two germline ends. The CDR3 has 16 residues. The CDR3 DNA is TGTGCCAGCAGCTTGGGCCAGGGCCTAGGGGTAGATACGCAGTATTTT. This gives the protein CASSLGQGLGVDTQYF.